The present T cell receptor beta chain was sequenced within a study of T cell changes during pregnancy in multiple sclerosis. Assay used: immunoSEQ multiplex PCR; TCRdb lists only in-frame clones, some missing. The table lists some 27,000 clones, approximately 88% of them singletons. CDR1 and CDR2 (germline): SEHNR, FQNEAQ (reference sequence). Trimming pared 6 bases from V and 5 bases from J, leaving 25 bases between. The CDR3 loop spans 17 amino acids. The source was CD8+ T cells from peripheral blood mononuclear cells, collected before pregnancy. The TCR sequence derives from a female donor with multiple sclerosis, enrolled in a pregnancy study. This chain links TRBV7-9 with TRBJ1-1; D perhaps matches TRBD1 (5 bases). CDR3 loop: CASRSDSGVSSVTEAFF. Written as DNA, the CDR3 is TGTGCCAGCAGATCCGACAGTGGGGTTAGCAGTGTAACTGAAGCTTTCTTT.